This entry features one TCR beta chain sequence. Data came from immunoSEQ multiplex PCR; TCRdb stores just in-frame clones and leaves some out. This table has fewer than 9,500 clones, 91% appearing once. The source of the sample is a study of technical replicates of blood from a handful of donors. Germline trimming cut 4 bases from V and 4 bases from J; bases unmatched to any gene: 10. There are 16 residues in the CDR3. CDR1 is SGHTS, CDR2 YDEGEE, per germline. Sequencing input: PBMCs. The chain joins TRBV5-8 to TRBJ1-4; 7 bases align to TRBD1. This receptor was identified in a human donor in good health. The DNA for the CDR3 is TGTGCCAGCAGCCCGGGCCAGGGGGAAAGTAATGAAAAACTGTTTTTT. Amino acid sequence: CASSPGQGESNEKLFF.